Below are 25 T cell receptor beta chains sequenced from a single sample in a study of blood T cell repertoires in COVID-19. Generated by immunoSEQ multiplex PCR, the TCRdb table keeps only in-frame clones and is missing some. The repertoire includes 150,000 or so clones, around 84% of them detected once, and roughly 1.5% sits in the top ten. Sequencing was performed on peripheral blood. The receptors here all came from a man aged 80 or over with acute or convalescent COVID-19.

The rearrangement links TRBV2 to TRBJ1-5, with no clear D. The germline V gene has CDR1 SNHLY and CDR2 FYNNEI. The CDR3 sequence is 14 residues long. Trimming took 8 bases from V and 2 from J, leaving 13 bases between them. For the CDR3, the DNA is TGTGCCAGCGAGGCCGAAGGCGGCAATCAGCCCCAGCATTTT. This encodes CASEAEGGNQPQHF. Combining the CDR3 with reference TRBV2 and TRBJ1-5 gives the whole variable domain EPEVTQTPSHQVTQMGQEVILRCVPISNHLYFYWYRQILGQKVEFLVSFYNNEISEKSEIFDDQFSVERPDGSNFTLKIRSTKLEDSAMYFCASEAEGGNQPQHFGDGTRLSIL.

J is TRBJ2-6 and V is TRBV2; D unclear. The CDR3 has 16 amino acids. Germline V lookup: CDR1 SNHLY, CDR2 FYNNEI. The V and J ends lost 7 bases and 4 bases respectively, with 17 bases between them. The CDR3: CASTEGMAAGANVLTF. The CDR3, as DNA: TGTGCCAGCACCGAAGGTATGGCGGCCGGGGCCAACGTCCTGACTTTC.

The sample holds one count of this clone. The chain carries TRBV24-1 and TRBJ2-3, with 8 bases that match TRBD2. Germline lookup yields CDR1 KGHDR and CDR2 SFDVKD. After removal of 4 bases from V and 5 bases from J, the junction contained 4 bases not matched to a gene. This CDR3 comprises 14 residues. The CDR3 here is CATSDTGTRDTQYF. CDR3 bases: TGTGCCACCAGTGACACCGGGACTAGAGATACGCAGTATTTT.

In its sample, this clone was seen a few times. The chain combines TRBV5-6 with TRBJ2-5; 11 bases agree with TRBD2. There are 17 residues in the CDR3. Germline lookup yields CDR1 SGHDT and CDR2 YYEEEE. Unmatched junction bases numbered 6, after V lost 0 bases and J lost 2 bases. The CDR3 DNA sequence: TGTGCCAGCAGCTTGGGACTAGCGGGGCTAGGGCAAGAGACCCAGTACTTC. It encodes CASSLGLAGLGQETQYF.

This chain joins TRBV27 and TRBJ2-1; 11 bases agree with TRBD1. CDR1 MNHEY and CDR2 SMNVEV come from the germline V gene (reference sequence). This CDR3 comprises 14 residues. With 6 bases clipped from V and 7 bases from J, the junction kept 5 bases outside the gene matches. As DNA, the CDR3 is TGTGCCAGCAGGGCCGGGACAGGGGGTAATGAGCAGTTCTTC. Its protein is CASRAGTGGNEQFF.

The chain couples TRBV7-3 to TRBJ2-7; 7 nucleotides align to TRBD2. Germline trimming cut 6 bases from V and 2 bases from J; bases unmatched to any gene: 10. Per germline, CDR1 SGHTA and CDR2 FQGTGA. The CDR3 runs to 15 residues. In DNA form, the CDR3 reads TGTGCCAGCAGTTCATCGGGGGGACTGACCTACGAGCAGTACTTC. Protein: CASSSSGGLTYEQYF.

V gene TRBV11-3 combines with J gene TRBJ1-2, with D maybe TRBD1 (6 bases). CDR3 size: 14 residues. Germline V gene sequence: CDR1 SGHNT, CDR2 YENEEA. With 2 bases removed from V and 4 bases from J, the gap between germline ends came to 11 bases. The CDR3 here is CASSLRTDSYGYTF. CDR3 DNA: TGTGCCAGCAGCTTACGGACAGACTCCTATGGCTACACCTTC.

CDR3 nucleotide sequence: TGTGCCAGCAGTATCCAGGGGGGCCAGCCCCAGCATTTT. Its translation is CASSIQGGQPQHF. J is TRBJ1-5 and V is TRBV27; 7 bases fit TRBD1. Germline loops: CDR1 MNHEY, CDR2 SMNVEV (reference sequence). The trim removed 5 bases at V and 7 bases at J, leaving 5 bases unmatched. The CDR3 extends over 13 amino acids.

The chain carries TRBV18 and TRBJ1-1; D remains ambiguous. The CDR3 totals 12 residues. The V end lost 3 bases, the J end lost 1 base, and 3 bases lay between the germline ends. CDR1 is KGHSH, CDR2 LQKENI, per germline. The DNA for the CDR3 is TGTGCCAGCTCACCGCGGAACACTGAAGCTTTCTTT. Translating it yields CASSPRNTEAFF.

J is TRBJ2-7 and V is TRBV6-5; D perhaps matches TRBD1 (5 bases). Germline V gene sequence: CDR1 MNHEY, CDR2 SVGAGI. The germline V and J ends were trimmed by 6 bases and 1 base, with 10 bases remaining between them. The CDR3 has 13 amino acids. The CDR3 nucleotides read TGTGCCAGCAGAGACTCAGGGTCCTACGAGCAGTACTTC. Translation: CASRDSGSYEQYF.

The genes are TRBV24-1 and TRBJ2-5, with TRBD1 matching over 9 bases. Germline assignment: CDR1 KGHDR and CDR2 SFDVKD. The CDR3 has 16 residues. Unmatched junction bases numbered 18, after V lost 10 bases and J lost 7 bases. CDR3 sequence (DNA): TGTGCCACTACTCGAATCCCGGGACAGGGTTTTGGGACCCAGTACTTC. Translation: CATTRIPGQGFGTQYF.

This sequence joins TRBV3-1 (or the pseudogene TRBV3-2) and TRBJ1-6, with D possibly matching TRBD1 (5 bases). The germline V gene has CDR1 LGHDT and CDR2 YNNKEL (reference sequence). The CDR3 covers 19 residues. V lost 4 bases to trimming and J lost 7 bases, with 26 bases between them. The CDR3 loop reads CASSLAQQTTAGMNSPLHF. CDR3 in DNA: TGTGCCAGCAGCCTCGCCCAACAGACAACAGCAGGGATGAATTCACCCCTCCACTTT.

CDR3 sequence: CASSRAGTGGGEQYF. In DNA, the CDR3 is TGCGCCAGCAGCCGCGCCGGGACAGGGGGCGGTGAGCAGTACTTC. This sequence joins TRBV4-3 and TRBJ2-7; 12 bases map to TRBD1. Unmatched junction bases numbered 8, after V lost 4 bases and J lost 7 bases. Germline CDR1 and CDR2: LGHNA and YSLEER. The CDR3 totals 15 residues.

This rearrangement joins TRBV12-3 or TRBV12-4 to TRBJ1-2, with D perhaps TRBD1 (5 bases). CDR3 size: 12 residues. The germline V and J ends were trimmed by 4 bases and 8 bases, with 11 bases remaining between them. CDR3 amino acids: CASSWGVPGYTF. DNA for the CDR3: TGTGCCAGCAGTTGGGGGGTACCCGGCTACACCTTC.

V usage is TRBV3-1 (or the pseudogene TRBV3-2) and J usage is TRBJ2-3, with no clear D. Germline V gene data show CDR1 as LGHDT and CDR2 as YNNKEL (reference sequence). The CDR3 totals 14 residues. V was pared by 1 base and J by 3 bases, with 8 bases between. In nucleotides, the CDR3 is TGTGCCAGCAGCCAAGTAACGGAGACAGATACGCAGTATTTT. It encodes CASSQVTETDTQYF.

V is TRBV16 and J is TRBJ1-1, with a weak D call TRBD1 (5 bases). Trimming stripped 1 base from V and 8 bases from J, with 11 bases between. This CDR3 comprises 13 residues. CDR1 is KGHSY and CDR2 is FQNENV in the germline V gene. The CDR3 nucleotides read TGTGCCAGCAGCCAATTCAGGGCGTTAGAAGCTTTCTTT. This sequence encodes CASSQFRALEAFF. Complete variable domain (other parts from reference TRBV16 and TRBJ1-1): GEEVAQTPKHLVRGEGQKAKLYCAPIKGHSYVFWYQQVLKNEFKFLISFQNENVFDETGMPKERFSAKCLPNSPCSLEIQATKLEDSAVYFCASSQFRALEAFFGQGTRLTVV.

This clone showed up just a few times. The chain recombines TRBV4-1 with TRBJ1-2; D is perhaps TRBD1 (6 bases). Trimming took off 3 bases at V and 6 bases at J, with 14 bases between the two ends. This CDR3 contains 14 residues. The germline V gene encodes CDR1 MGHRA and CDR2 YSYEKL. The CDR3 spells CASSQGDNWDGYTF. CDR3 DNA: TGCGCCAGCAGCCAGGGGGACAACTGGGATGGCTACACCTTC.

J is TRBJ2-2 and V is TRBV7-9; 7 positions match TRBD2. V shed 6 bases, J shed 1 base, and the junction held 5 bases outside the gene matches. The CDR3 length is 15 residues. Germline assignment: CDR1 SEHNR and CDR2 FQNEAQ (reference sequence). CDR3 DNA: TGTGCCAGCAGTCTAACGGGGGGGAACACCGGGGAGCTGTTTTTT. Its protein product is CASSLTGGNTGELFF.

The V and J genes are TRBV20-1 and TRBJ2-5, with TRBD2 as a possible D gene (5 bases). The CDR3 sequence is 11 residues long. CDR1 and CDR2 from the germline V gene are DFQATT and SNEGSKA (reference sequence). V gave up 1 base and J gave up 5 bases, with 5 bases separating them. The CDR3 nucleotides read TGCAGTGCTAGAGCGGGGGAGACCCAGTACTTC. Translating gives CSARAGETQYF.

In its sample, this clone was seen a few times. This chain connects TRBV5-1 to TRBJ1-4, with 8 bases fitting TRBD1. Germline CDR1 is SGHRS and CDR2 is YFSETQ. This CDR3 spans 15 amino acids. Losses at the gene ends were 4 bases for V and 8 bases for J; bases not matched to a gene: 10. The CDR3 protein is CASSPEGRGHEKLFF. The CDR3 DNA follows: TGCGCCAGCAGCCCGGAGGGCAGGGGGCACGAAAAACTGTTTTTT.

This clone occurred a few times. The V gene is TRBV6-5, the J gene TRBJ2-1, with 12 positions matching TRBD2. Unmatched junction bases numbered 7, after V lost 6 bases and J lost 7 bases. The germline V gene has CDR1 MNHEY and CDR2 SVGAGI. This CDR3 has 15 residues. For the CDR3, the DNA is TGTGCCAGCAGGAGACTAGCGGGGGTGGGAAATGAGCAGTTCTTC. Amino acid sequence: CASRRLAGVGNEQFF.

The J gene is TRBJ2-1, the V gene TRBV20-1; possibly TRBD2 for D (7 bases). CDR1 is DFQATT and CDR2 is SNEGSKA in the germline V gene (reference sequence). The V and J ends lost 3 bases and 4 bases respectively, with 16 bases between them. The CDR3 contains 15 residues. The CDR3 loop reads CSASGGGAVYNEQFF. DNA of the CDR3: TGCAGTGCTAGTGGTGGGGGGGCCGTATACAATGAGCAGTTCTTC.

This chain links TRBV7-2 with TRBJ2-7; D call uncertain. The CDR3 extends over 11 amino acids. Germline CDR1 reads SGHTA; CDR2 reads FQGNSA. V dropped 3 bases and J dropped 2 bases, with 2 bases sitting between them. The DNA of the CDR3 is TGTGCCAGCAGCTTCACCTACGAGCAGTACTTC. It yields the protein CASSFTYEQYF.

The CDR3 bases are TGTGCCAGCATTCCGGGACAGGGGGCGAGTGACACCGGGGAGCTGTTTTTT. Encoded protein: CASIPGQGASDTGELFF. The chain uses TRBV28 and TRBJ2-2, with 12 bases lining up with TRBD1. The CDR3 has 17 amino acids. V lost 7 bases, J lost 3 bases, and 9 bases stayed unmatched. Germline CDR1 reads MDHEN; CDR2 reads SYDVKM.

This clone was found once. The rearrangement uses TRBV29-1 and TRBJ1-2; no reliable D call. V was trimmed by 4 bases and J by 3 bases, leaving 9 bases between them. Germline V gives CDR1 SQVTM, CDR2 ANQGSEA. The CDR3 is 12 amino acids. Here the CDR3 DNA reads TGCAGCGTTGGCCGGGAGGACTATGGCTACACCTTC. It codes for CSVGREDYGYTF.